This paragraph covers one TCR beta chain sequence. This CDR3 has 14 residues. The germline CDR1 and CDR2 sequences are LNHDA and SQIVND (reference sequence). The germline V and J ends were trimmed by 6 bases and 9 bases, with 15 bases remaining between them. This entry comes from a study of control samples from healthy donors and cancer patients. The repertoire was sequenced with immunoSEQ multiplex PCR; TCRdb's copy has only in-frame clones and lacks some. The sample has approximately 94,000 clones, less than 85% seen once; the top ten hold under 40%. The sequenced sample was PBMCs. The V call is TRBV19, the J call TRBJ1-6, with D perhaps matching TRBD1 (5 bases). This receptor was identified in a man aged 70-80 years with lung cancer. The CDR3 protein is CASSPGPGPSPLHF. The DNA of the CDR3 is TGTGCCAGTAGCCCCGGGCCGGGGCCTTCACCCCTCCACTTT. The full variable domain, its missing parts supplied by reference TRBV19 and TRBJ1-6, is DGGITQSPKYLFRKEGQNVTLSCEQNLNHDAMYWYRQDPGQGLRLIYYSQIVNDFQKGDIAEGYSVSREKKESFPLTVTSAQKNPTAFYLCASSPGPGPSPLHFGNGTRLTVT.